One and the same sample provided the 15 T cell receptor beta chains below, sequenced in a study of cytomegalovirus exposure and HLA in healthy donors. 13 Jbeta primers and 60 Vbeta primers were used for the PCR. Profiled with immunoSEQ multiplex PCR; TCRdb holds only in-frame clones, not every one. The profile covers 150,000 to 200,000 clones, with about 62% appearing a single time and roughly 2.9% taken by the ten largest. Sequencing was done on a sample of PBMCs. The receptors were gathered from a man aged 35 to 55 in good health and CMV-seronegative.

A few counts support this clone. V gene TRBV7-7 combines with J gene TRBJ2-3, with 8 bases lining up with TRBD1. CDR3 size: 14 residues. Germline CDR1 reads SSHAT; CDR2 reads FNYEAQ (reference sequence). V lost 5 bases to trimming and J lost 7 bases; unmatched junction nucleotides: 8. The CDR3 loop reads CASSARTGSNTQYF. Written as DNA, the CDR3 is TGTGCCAGCAGCGCCCGGACAGGGTCAAATACGCAGTATTTT.

V is TRBV27 and J is TRBJ1-2; weak D call: TRBD1 (6 bases). The CDR3 covers 13 residues. Germline V gene sequence: CDR1 MNHEY, CDR2 SMNVEV (reference sequence). The V gene lost 6 bases and the J gene lost 5 bases, with 13 bases spanning the gap. The CDR3 sequence: CASSLDRRYGYTF. The CDR3 nucleotides are TGTGCCAGCAGCCTAGACAGGAGATATGGCTACACCTTC.

This chain uses TRBV9 with TRBJ2-1; TRBD1 might be the D (6 bases). V shed 0 bases and J shed 5 bases, with 9 bases lying between them. The CDR3 covers 14 residues. Per germline, CDR1 SGDLS and CDR2 YYNGEE. CDR3 loop: CASSVATGHNEQFF. As DNA, the CDR3 is TGTGCCAGCAGCGTAGCAACAGGGCACAATGAGCAGTTCTTC.

V is TRBV7-2 and J is TRBJ2-3, with 7 bases lining up with TRBD2. CDR3 length: 12 amino acids. Trimming cost V 8 bases and J 6 bases; bases outside gene matches: 5. Germline V gene data show CDR1 as SGHTA and CDR2 as FQGNSA. The CDR3 nucleotides read TGTGCCAGCGGCCACGGGGGGGATACGCAGTATTTT. Translation gives CASGHGGDTQYF.

The chain links TRBV5-5 to TRBJ2-7, with TRBD1 matching over 9 bases. CDR1 and CDR2 from the germline V gene are SGHKS and YYEKEE (reference sequence). Trimming removed 3 bases from V and 7 bases from J; junction bases left unmatched: 8. The CDR3 covers 14 residues. The CDR3 DNA sequence: TGTGCCAGCAGCTCCGGACAGGGGCCGGGGGAGCAGTACTTC. Translated: CASSSGQGPGEQYF.

The chain joins TRBV6-6 to TRBJ2-2, with 8 bases lining up with TRBD2. Germline CDR1 MNHNY, CDR2 SVGAGI (reference sequence). V dropped 0 bases and J dropped 1; count of bases not matched to a gene: 1. The CDR3 consists of 16 residues. Here the CDR3 reads CASSYSAGGNTGELFF. DNA of the CDR3: TGTGCCAGCAGTTACTCGGCGGGGGGGAACACCGGGGAGCTGTTTTTT.

This clone was observed a few times. The J gene is TRBJ2-7, the V gene TRBV19, with D possibly TRBD1 on 6 matching bases. The V gene lost 7 bases and the J gene lost 0 bases, with 10 bases spanning the gap. The germline CDR1 and CDR2 sequences are LNHDA and SQIVND (reference sequence). The CDR3 runs to 13 residues. The CDR3 spells CASKDSFSYEQYF. CDR3 DNA sequence: TGTGCCAGTAAGGACAGTTTCTCCTACGAGCAGTACTTC.

The chain joins TRBV4-3 to TRBJ2-4; TRBD2 matches 8 bases. The germline V gene has CDR1 LGHNA and CDR2 YSLEER. The CDR3 has 17 residues. V lost 0 bases to trimming and J lost 6 bases; unmatched junction nucleotides: 10. The CDR3: CASSQDRSPGGRNIQYF. The CDR3 coding sequence is TGCGCCAGCAGCCAAGATAGAAGTCCGGGGGGGAGAAACATTCAGTACTTC.

The chain joins TRBV25-1 to TRBJ2-7; D perhaps matches TRBD2 (6 bases). This CDR3 has 17 amino acids. With 1 base removed from V and 2 bases from J, the gap between germline ends came to 18 bases. CDR1 and CDR2 (germline): MGHDK, SYGVNS. CDR3 loop: CASSEFKSGLGAYEQYF. Written as DNA, the CDR3 is TGTGCCAGCAGTGAATTTAAGTCGGGACTGGGGGCCTACGAGCAGTACTTC.

There are a few counts of this clone. Other DNA sequences in the same sample also yield this CDR3. V is TRBV6-1 and J is TRBJ2-1; 10 bases match TRBD1. Germline V gives CDR1 MNHNS, CDR2 SASEGT. V was clipped by 6 bases and J by 4 bases; unmatched bases: 3. The CDR3 is made up of 14 amino acids. The CDR3 DNA follows: TGTGCCAGCAGAGCGGACAGGGGGTACAATGAGCAGTTCTTC. It translates to CASRADRGYNEQFF.

The chain recombines TRBV5-1 with TRBJ2-2, with 9 bases identical to TRBD2. Germline-derived CDR1 and CDR2 are SGHRS and YFSETQ. V shed 1 base and J 7 bases; nucleotides not matched to a gene: 8. The CDR3 sequence is 16 residues long. This chain's CDR3 is CASSLSGGGADGELFF. In DNA, the CDR3 is TGCGCCAGCAGCTTGTCAGGCGGGGGGGCTGACGGGGAGCTGTTTTTT. The entire variable domain, with the rest obtained from reference TRBV5-1 and TRBJ2-2, is as follows: KAGVTQTPRYLIKTRGQQVTLSCSPISGHRSVSWYQQTPGQGLQFLFEYFSETQRNKGNFPGRFSGRQFSNSRSEMNVSTLELGDSALYLCASSLSGGGADGELFFGEGSRLTVL.

The J gene is TRBJ2-2, the V gene TRBV2; possible D gene TRBD1, 5 bases. Germline V gene lookup returns CDR1 SNHLY and CDR2 FYNNEI. The CDR3 has 14 residues. Trimming stripped 1 base from V and 6 bases from J, with 9 bases between. The CDR3 nucleotides are TGTGCCAGCAGTGAAGTACAGGTGGCCGGGGAGCTGTTTTTT. Translation: CASSEVQVAGELFF.

The rearrangement links TRBV2 to TRBJ2-5, with 11 nucleotides matching TRBD2. The CDR3 runs 14 residues. After removal of 2 bases from V and 6 bases from J, the junction contained 2 bases not matched to a gene. The germline V gene encodes CDR1 SNHLY and CDR2 FYNNEI. In nucleotides, the CDR3 is TGTGCCAGCAGTGAACTAGCGGGGGGTCAGACCCAGTACTTC. Translated: CASSELAGGQTQYF.

The sample holds one count of this clone. The chain carries TRBV7-2 and TRBJ2-7; weak D call: TRBD1 (6 bases). Per germline, CDR1 SGHTA and CDR2 FQGNSA. The CDR3 consists of 15 residues. Trimming pared 1 base from V and 2 bases from J, leaving 12 bases between. CDR3 region: CASSLEGGGPYEQYF. The CDR3 nucleotides are TGTGCCAGCAGCTTAGAAGGTGGGGGCCCCTACGAGCAGTACTTC.

This clone has more than one count but fewer than ten. This sequence joins TRBV7-8 and TRBJ2-3, with 13 bases lining up with TRBD2. V was clipped by 5 bases and J by 0 bases; unmatched bases: 5. The CDR3 covers 17 residues. Germline assignment: CDR1 SGHVS and CDR2 FQNEAQ. The CDR3 protein is CASSTSGGAYSTDTQYF. The CDR3 region has the DNA TGTGCCAGCAGCACTAGCGGGGGGGCCTATAGCACAGATACGCAGTATTTT. The full variable domain, rest sourced from reference TRBV7-8 and TRBJ2-3, is GAGVSQSPRYKVAKRGQDVALRCDPISGHVSLFWYQQALGQGPEFLTYFQNEAQLDKSGLPSDRFFAERPEGSVSTLKIQRTQQEDSAVYLCASSTSGGAYSTDTQYFGPGTRLTVL.